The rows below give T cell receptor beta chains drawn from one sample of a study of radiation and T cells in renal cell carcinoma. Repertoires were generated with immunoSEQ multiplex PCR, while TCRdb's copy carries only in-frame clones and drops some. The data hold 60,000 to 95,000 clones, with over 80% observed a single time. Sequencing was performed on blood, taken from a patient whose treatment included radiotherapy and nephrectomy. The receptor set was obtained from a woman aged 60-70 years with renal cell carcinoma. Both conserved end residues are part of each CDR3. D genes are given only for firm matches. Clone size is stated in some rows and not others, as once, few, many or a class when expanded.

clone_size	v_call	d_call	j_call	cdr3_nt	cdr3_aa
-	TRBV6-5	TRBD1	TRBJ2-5	TGTGCCAGCACCCAACTTCGACAGGGCCAAGAGACCCAGTACTTC	CASTQLRQGQETQYF
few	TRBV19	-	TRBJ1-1	TGTGCCAGTAGTACCTTCGCAGCGGCTTTCTTT	CASSTFAAAFF
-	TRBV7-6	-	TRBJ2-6	TGTGCCAGCAGCAGTGACAGTAGCTCTGGGGCCAACGTCCTGACTTTC	CASSSDSSSGANVLTF
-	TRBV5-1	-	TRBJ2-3	TGCGCCAGCAGCTTGGCCCAGGGGGGTAGCACAGATACGCAGTATTTT	CASSLAQGGSTDTQYF
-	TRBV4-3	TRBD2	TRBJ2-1	TGCGCCAGCAGCCAAGAAAAAACTAGCGGGAGACATGAGCAGTTCTTC	CASSQEKTSGRHEQFF
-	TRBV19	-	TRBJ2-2	TGTGCCAGTAGTACTGGACGTCGGCTGAACACCGGGGAGCTGTTTTTT	CASSTGRRLNTGELFF
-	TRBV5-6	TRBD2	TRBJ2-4	TGTGCCAGCAGCTATACCACTAGCGGGCTAGCCAAAAACATTCAGTACTTC	CASSYTTSGLAKNIQYF
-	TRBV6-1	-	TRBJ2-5	TGTGCCAGCAGTGAATCGTTTCGGGGGCCCGTGAAAGAGACCCAGTACTTC	CASSESFRGPVKETQYF
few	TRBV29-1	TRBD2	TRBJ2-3	TGCAGCGTTGAAGCGCAGCGGGGCTACACAGATACGCAGTATTTT	CSVEAQRGYTDTQYF
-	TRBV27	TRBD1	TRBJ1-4	TGTGCCAGCAGTTCCGGACAGGGGGCGCGGGAAAAACTGTTTTTT	CASSSGQGAREKLFF
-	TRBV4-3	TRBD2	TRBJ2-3	TGCGCCAGCAGCCGACTAGCGGGGGATAGCACAGATACGCAGTATTTT	CASSRLAGDSTDTQYF
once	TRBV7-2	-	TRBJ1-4	TGTGCCAGCAGCCGAGGGGTGACTAATGAAAAACTGTTTTTT	CASSRGVTNEKLFF
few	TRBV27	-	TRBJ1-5	TGTGCCAGCAGTTACGAGGGGAAAGGCAATCAGCCCCAGCATTTT	CASSYEGKGNQPQHF
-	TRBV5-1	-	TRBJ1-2	TGCGCCAGCAGCTTGGAACCCTCGGGGGCGGGGAGGTATGGCTACACCTTC	CASSLEPSGAGRYGYTF
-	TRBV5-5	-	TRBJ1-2	TGTGCCAGCAGCTTGGAAGGGGACTATGGCTACACCTTC	CASSLEGDYGYTF
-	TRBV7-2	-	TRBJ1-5	TGTGCCAGCAGCTTAGCGGGCGGTTCCAATCAGCCCCAGCATTTT	CASSLAGGSNQPQHF
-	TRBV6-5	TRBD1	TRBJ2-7	TGTGCCAGCAGCCGACGGGGGACAGGAGCAGACGAGCAGTACTTC	CASSRRGTGADEQYF
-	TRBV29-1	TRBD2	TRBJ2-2	TGCAGCGGCACCCGGGACTACAACACCGGGGAGCTGTTTTTT	CSGTRDYNTGELFF
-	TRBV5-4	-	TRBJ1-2	TGTGCCAGCAGCTTGCAGGGGCCAGCTAACTATGGCTACACCTTC	CASSLQGPANYGYTF
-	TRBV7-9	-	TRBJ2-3	TGTGCCAGCAGCGCCATCAGGGGCACAGATACGCAGTATTTT	CASSAIRGTDTQYF
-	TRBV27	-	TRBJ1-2	TGTGCCAGCAGTTTAGGGGAAAGCTATGGCTACACCTTC	CASSLGESYGYTF
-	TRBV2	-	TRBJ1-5	TGTGCCAGCAGTGAATGGGGATGGGGGGAAGAACAGCCCCAGCATTTT	CASSEWGWGEEQPQHF
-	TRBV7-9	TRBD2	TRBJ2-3	TGTGCCAGCAGCTCGGGACTATCCAGCACAGATACGCAGTATTTT	CASSSGLSSTDTQYF
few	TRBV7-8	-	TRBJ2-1	TGTGCCAGCAGCTTAGGGTGGCGGGCGGGATACAATGAGCAGTTCTTC	CASSLGWRAGYNEQFF
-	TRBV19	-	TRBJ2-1	TGTGCCAGTAGTCAAACCCCTTTTGGCTACAATGAGCAGTTCTTC	CASSQTPFGYNEQFF
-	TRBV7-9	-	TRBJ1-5	TGTGCCAGCAGCTTAGGGCTTCCGGGTAGCAATCAGCCCCAGCATTTT	CASSLGLPGSNQPQHF
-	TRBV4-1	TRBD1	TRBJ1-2	TGCGCCAGCAGCCAAGGGACAGGGGAAGGCTACACCTTC	CASSQGTGEGYTF
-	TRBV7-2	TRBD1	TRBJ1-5	TGTGCCAGCAGCTTATTTGGACAGGGCCAGCCCCAGCATTTT	CASSLFGQGQPQHF
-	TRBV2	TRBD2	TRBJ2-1	TGTGCCAGCAGGAGGGGGGTAGCGGGAAGGAATGAGCAGTTCTTC	CASRRGVAGRNEQFF
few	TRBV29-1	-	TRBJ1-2	TGCAGCGTTGTCGTCTCAGGGGAGTCAGGCTACACCTTC	CSVVVSGESGYTF
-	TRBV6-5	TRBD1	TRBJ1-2	TGTGCCAGCAGCCCGACAGGGGTAGAATATGGCTACACCTTC	CASSPTGVEYGYTF
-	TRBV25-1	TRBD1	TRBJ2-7	TGTGCCAGCATTAGGACAGGGGAACACGAGCAGTACTTC	CASIRTGEHEQYF
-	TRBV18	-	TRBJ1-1	TGTGCCAGCTCGGAGGGGATGAACACTGAAGCTTTCTTT	CASSEGMNTEAFF
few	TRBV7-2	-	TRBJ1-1	TGTGCCAGCAGCCCCGCGTTGTCAGGGCCGGAAGCTTTCTTT	CASSPALSGPEAFF
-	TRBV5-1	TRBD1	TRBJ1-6	TGCGCCAGCAGCCCGGGGACAGGAAGCGGGGTCAATTCACCCCTCCACTTT	CASSPGTGSGVNSPLHF
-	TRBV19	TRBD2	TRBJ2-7	TGTGCCAGTAGTCCCTGGACTAGCGGGGACGAACAGTACTTC	CASSPWTSGDEQYF
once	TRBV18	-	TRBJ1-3	TGTGCCAGCTCGTTCGACAGTAGCTCTGGAAACACCATATATTTT	CASSFDSSSGNTIYF
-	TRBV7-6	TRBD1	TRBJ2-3	TGTGCCAGCAGCCCAGGGACAGTGAGCACAGATACGCAGTATTTT	CASSPGTVSTDTQYF
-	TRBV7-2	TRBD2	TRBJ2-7	TGTGCCAGCAGCGTAAACTCTGGGACTAGCGCCTACGAGCAGTACTTC	CASSVNSGTSAYEQYF
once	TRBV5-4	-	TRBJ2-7	TGTGCCAGCAGCTCTGTGCCCGGGGCTTACTACGAGCAGTACTTC	CASSSVPGAYYEQYF
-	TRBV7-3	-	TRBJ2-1	TGTGCCAGCAGCTTAGGGGGGACTCCCCTGGATGAGCAGTTCTTC	CASSLGGTPLDEQFF
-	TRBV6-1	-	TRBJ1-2	TGTGCCAGCAGCTCCTTCAGGGGTCGCTACACCTTC	CASSSFRGRYTF
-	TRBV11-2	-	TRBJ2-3	TGTGCCAGCAGCACCAACCCAGGGGCAGATACGCAGTATTTT	CASSTNPGADTQYF
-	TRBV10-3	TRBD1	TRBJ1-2	TGTGCCATCAGCGGACAGGGGGACGATGGCTACACCTTC	CAISGQGDDGYTF
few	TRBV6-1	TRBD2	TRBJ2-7	TGTGCCAGCAGTGAGATGCCACCAGGACTAGCCGCCTACGAGCAGTACTTC	CASSEMPPGLAAYEQYF
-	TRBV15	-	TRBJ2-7	TGTGCCACCAGCAGACCCGACAGACTTGACGAGCAGTACTTC	CATSRPDRLDEQYF